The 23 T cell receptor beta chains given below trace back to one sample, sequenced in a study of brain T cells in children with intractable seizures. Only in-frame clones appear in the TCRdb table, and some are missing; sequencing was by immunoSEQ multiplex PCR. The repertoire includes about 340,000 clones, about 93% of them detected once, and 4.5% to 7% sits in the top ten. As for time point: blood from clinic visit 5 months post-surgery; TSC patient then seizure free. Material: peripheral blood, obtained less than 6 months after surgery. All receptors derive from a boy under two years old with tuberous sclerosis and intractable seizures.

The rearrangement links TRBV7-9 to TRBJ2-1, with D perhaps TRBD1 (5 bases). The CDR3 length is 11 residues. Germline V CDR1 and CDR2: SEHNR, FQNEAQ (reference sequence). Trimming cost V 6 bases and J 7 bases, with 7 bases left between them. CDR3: CASRPGNEQFF. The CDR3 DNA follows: TGTGCCAGCAGGCCAGGGAATGAGCAGTTCTTC. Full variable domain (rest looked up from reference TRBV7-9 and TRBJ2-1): DTGVSQNPRHKITKRGQNVTFRCDPISEHNRLYWYRQTLGQGPEFLTYFQNEAQLEKSRLLSDRFSAERPKGSFSTLEIQRTEQGDSAMYLCASRPGNEQFFGPGTRLTVL.

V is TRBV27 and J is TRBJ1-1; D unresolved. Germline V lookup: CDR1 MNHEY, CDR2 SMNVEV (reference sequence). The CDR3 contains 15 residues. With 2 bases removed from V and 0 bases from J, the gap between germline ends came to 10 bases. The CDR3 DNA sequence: TGTGCCAGCAGTTTAGTAGGATCCGTGAACACTGAAGCTTTCTTT. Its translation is CASSLVGSVNTEAFF.

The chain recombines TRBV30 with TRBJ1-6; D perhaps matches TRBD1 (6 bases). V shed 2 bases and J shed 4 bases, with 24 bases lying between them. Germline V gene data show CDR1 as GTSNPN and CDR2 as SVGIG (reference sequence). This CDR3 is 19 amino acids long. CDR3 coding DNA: TGTGCCTGGAGTAAAGGACAGATTTTCCCGAAAATATATAATTCACCCCTCCACTTT. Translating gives CAWSKGQIFPKIYNSPLHF.

The CDR3 DNA follows: TGTGCCAGCAGTTTTCCGGGTCGGGAGCAGTACTTC. Residues: CASSFPGREQYF. This rearrangement joins TRBV27 to TRBJ2-7; D ambiguous. Trimming removed 3 bases from V and 7 bases from J, with 10 bases in between. CDR3 length: 12 residues. Germline assignment: CDR1 MNHEY and CDR2 SMNVEV (reference sequence).

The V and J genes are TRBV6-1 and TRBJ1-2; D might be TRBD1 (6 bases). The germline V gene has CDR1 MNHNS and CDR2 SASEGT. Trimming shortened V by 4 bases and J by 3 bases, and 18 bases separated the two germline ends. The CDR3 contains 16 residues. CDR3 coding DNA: TGTGCCAGCAGTGTTCTGTTTCGGGACATGTACTATGGCTACACCTTC. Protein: CASSVLFRDMYYGYTF.

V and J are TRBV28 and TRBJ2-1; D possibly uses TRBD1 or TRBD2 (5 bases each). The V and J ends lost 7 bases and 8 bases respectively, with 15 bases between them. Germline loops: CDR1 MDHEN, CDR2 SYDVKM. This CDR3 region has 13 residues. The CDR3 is CASIDFGTDEQFF. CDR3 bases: TGTGCCAGCATCGACTTTGGGACCGATGAGCAGTTCTTC.

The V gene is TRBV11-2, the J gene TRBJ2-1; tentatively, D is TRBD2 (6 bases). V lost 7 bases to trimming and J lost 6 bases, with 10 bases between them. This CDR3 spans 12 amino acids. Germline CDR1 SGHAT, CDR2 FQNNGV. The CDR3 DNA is TGTGCCAGCATGGGGGGTTCCAATGAGCAGTTCTTC. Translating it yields CASMGGSNEQFF.

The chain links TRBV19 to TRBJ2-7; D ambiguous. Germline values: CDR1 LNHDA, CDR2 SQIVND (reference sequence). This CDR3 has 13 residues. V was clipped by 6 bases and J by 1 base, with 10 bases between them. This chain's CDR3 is CASRDGVSYEQYF. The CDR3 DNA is TGTGCCAGTAGGGATGGGGTGTCCTACGAGCAGTACTTC.

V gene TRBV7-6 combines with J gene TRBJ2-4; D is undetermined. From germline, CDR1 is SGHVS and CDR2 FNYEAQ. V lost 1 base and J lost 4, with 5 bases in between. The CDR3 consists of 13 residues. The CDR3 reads CASSLESKNIQYF. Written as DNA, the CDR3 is TGTGCCAGCAGCTTAGAGTCTAAAAACATTCAGTACTTC.

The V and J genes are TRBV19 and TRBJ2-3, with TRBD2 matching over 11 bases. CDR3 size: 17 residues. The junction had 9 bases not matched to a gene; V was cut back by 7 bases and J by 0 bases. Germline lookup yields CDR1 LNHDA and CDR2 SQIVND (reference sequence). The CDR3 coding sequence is TGTGCCAGTAACTTGGGGGGACTAGCGGACAGCACAGATACGCAGTATTTT. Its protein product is CASNLGGLADSTDTQYF.

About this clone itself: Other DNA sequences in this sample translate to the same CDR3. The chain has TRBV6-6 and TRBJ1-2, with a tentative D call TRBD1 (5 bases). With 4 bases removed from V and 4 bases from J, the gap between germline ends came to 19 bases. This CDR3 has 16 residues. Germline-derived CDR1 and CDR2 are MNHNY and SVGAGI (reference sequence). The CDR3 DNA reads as TGTGCCAGCAGTTCCTATGGCGACCGGGACTTCTATGGCTACACCTTC. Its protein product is CASSSYGDRDFYGYTF.

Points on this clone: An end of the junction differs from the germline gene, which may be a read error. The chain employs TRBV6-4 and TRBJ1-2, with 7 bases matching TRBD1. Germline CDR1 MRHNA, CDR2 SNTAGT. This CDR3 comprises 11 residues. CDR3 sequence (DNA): TGTGCCAGCAGAACAGGGGCCGCCGGAGCCTTC. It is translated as CASRTGAAGAF.

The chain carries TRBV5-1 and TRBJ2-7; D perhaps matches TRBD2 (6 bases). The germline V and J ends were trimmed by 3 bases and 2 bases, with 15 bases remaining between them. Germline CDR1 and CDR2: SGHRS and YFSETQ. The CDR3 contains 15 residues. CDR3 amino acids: CASSSEGARAYEQYF. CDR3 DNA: TGCGCCAGCAGCTCGGAGGGCGCAAGGGCCTACGAGCAGTACTTC.

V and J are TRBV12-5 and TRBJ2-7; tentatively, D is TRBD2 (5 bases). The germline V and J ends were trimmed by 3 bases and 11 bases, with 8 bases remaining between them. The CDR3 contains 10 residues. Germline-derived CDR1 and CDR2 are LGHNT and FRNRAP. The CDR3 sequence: CASGFPREYF. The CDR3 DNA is TGTGCTAGTGGTTTCCCGAGGGAGTACTTC.

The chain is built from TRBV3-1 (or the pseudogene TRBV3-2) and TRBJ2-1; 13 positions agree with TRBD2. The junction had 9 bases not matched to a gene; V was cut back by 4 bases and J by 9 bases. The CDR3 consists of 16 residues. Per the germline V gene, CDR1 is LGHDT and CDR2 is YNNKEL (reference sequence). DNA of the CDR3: TGTGCCAGCAGCCTCGCGCGACTAGCGGGAGGTGGTGAGCAGTTCTTC. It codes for CASSLARLAGGGEQFF.

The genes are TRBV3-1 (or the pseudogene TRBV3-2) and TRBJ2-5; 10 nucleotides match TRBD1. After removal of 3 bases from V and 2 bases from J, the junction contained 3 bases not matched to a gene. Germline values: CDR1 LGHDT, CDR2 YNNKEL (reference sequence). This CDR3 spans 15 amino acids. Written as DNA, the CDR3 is TGTGCCAGCAGCCACGGGGACAGGGGACAAGAGACCCAGTACTTC. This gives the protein CASSHGDRGQETQYF.

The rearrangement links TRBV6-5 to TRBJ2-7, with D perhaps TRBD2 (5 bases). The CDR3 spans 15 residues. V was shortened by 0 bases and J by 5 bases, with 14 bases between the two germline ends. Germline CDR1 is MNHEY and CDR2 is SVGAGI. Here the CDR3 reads CASSYSPTSPNEQYF. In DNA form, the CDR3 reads TGTGCCAGCAGTTACTCCCCCACTAGTCCCAACGAGCAGTACTTC.

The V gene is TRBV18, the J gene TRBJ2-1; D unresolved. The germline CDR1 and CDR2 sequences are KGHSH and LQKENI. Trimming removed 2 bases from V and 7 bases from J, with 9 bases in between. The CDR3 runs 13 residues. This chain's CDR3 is CASSPIESNEQFF. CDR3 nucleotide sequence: TGTGCCAGCTCACCAATTGAATCTAATGAGCAGTTCTTC.

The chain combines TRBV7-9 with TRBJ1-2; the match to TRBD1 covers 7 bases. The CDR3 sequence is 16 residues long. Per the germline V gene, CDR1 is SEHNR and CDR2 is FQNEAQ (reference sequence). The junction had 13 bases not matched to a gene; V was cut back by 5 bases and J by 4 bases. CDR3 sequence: CASSPRQGLILYGYTF. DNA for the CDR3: TGTGCCAGCAGCCCCCGACAGGGACTCATTCTCTATGGCTACACCTTC.

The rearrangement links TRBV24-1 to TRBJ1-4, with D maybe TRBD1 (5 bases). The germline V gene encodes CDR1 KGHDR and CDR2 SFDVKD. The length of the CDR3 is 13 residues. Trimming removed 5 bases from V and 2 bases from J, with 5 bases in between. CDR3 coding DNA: TGTGCCACCAGTGCAGGGACTAATGAAAAACTGTTTTTT. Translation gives CATSAGTNEKLFF.

CDR3 in DNA: TGTGCCAGCAGCCCCGGAGCGAACTATGGCTACACCTTC. This encodes CASSPGANYGYTF. V is TRBV3-1 (or the pseudogene TRBV3-2) and J is TRBJ1-2, with D hard to call. CDR1 is LGHDT, CDR2 YNNKEL, per germline (reference sequence). This CDR3 is 13 amino acids long. The V end was cut by 4 bases, the J end by 2 bases, with 8 bases between.

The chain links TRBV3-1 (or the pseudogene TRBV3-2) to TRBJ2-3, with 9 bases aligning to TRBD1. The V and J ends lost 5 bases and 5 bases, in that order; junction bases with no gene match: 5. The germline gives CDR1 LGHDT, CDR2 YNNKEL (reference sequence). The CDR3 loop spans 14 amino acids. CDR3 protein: CASSFDRGEDTQYF. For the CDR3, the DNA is TGTGCCAGCAGCTTCGACAGGGGGGAAGATACGCAGTATTTT.

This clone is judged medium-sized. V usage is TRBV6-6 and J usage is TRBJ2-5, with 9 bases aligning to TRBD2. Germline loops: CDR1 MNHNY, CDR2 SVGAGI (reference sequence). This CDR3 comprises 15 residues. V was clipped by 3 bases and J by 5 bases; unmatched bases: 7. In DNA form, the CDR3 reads TGTGCCAGCAGTTATGGGACTAGCCGCGCGGAGACCCAGTACTTC. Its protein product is CASSYGTSRAETQYF.